The sequence of this TCR beta chain was determined in a study of blood T cell repertoires in COVID-19. The overall study: Sample material is recorded as cDNA or gDNA derived from T cells, B-cell-depleted T cells, or PBMCs.

A single count supports this clone. Profiled with immunoSEQ multiplex PCR; TCRdb holds only in-frame clones, not every one. The sample contains a few hundred thousand clones, 70% to 90% of which appear only once. V was clipped by 6 bases and J by 4 bases, with 9 bases between them. CDR3 length: 12 residues. Germline assignment: CDR1 MGHDK and CDR2 SYGVNS. Material: PBMCs or T cells enriched from blood (not recorded which). This TCR came from a woman aged 25-40 years who had recovered from COVID-19. The rearrangement uses TRBV25-1 and TRBJ1-1; TRBD1 might be the D (5 bases). This CDR3 reads CASRRGVTEAFF. In DNA, the CDR3 is TGTGCCAGCAGGCGGGGCGTCACTGAAGCTTTCTTT.